This TCR beta chain was found in a study of OX40 agonist ivuxolimab in advanced cancers. Study-level information: The treatment was a fully human IgG2 OX40 agonist, ivuxolimab. Study-level findings and limits: The study observed clonal expansion of CD4+ and CD8+ blood T cells by week 6 at 0.1 to 3.0 mg/kg.

Turning to this clone: The antigen remains unidentified.

Looked up from germline, CDR1 is MDHEN and CDR2 is SYDVKM. The CDR3 runs 17 residues. The junction had 12 bases not matched to a gene; V was cut back by 6 bases and J by 0 bases. Sequenced by immunoSEQ multiplex PCR; TCRdb stores in-frame clones only, minus some. The sample lists around 76,000 clones, roughly 88% occurring once. This receptor was obtained from an adult with an advanced solid tumor such as melanoma, head and neck, liver or kidney cancer. This specimen consisted of CD4+ or CD8+ T cells sorted from blood, obtained in a trial of the OX40 agonist ivuxolimab. V gene TRBV28 combines with J gene TRBJ1-1, with 8 nucleotides matching TRBD1. The CDR3 loop is CASSFATGQGMNTEAFF. CDR3 sequence (DNA): TGTGCCAGCAGCTTTGCTACTGGACAGGGAATGAACACTGAAGCTTTCTTT.